These T cell receptor beta chains were read from a single sample in a study of CD8 T cells in ankylosing spondylitis. From the 5' RACE reads, TCRdb called clonotypes with MiXCR, one entry per CDR3 protein. The sample consists of hundreds of thousands of distinct CDR3 sequences, 17% of them appearing once. Source material: blood, either unsorted or a sorted T cell fraction (not recorded which). The receptor source for this set is a male donor with ankylosing spondylitis. Each CDR3 is given with its conserved first and last residue. Each record gives: D gene, J gene, V gene, CDR3 length, CDR3 protein. D genes are given only for firm matches.

D: TRBD2
J: TRBJ2-1
V: TRBV6-5
length: 16
CDR3: CASSYGLAGMLDEQFF

D: NA
J: TRBJ1-5
V: TRBV6-5
length: 16
CDR3: CASSYSEGTGNQPQHF

D: NA
J: TRBJ1-1
V: TRBV12-5
length: 14
CDR3: CASGPRGPRDEAFF

D: NA
J: TRBJ1-5
V: TRBV6-2/TRBV6-3
length: 13
CDR3: CASSYRAYQPQHF

D: NA
J: TRBJ1-1
V: TRBV2
length: 14
CDR3: CASSRELMNTEAFF

D: NA
J: TRBJ1-2
V: TRBV6-1
length: 14
CDR3: CASRRTGMDYGYTF

D: NA
J: TRBJ2-2
V: TRBV7-3
length: 16
CDR3: CASSLWGTANTGELFF

D: TRBD1
J: TRBJ2-1
V: TRBV5-6
length: 15
CDR3: CASSLVEGAGNEQFF

D: TRBD2
J: TRBJ2-7
V: TRBV6-5
length: 16
CDR3: CASSYSSGRSSYEQYF

D: NA
J: TRBJ1-2
V: TRBV20-1
length: 10
CDR3: CSVGSSGYTF

D: NA
J: TRBJ2-7
V: TRBV6-1
length: 15
CDR3: CASSPDLRAHYEQYF

D: NA
J: TRBJ2-3
V: TRBV29-1
length: 11
CDR3: CSVGTQDTQYF

D: NA
J: TRBJ2-3
V: TRBV7-9
length: 15
CDR3: CASSPPSSYTDTQYF

D: TRBD2
J: TRBJ2-1
V: TRBV7-3
length: 16
CDR3: CASSPRPGLAGSEQFF

D: NA
J: TRBJ2-7
V: TRBV3-1
length: 15
CDR3: CASSPSVAGLGEQYF

D: NA
J: TRBJ2-3
V: TRBV29-1
length: 13
CDR3: CSVDFGSTDTQYF

D: NA
J: TRBJ2-5
V: TRBV18
length: 14
CDR3: CASSPAREGETQYF

D: NA
J: TRBJ1-4
V: TRBV7-9
length: 15
CDR3: CASSAGDVTNEKLFF

D: NA
J: TRBJ1-1
V: TRBV3-1
length: 13
CDR3: CASSQDRPSGGFF

D: NA
J: TRBJ1-5
V: TRBV20-1
length: 16
CDR3: CSARAPEGGSNQPQHF

D: TRBD2
J: TRBJ2-2
V: TRBV5-5
length: 16
CDR3: CASSLEASGNTGELFF

D: NA
J: TRBJ2-7
V: TRBV27
length: 13
CDR3: CASRKQGFYEQYF

D: NA
J: TRBJ2-3
V: TRBV5-8
length: 15
CDR3: CASSLIGTSTDTQYF

D: NA
J: TRBJ1-4
V: TRBV5-8
length: 15
CDR3: CASSYDGGVNEKLFF

D: TRBD2
J: TRBJ2-1
V: TRBV12-3/TRBV12-4
length: 14
CDR3: CASRILAGGPSPFF

D: NA
J: TRBJ2-7
V: TRBV7-3
length: 13
CDR3: CASSRGSSYEQYF

D: NA
J: TRBJ2-7
V: TRBV6-1
length: 11
CDR3: CATLGSYEQYF

D: NA
J: TRBJ2-3
V: TRBV4-1
length: 16
CDR3: CASSQDSQGNTDTQYF

D: NA
J: TRBJ2-7
V: TRBV20-1
length: 13
CDR3: CSARVAGQYEQYF

D: TRBD2
J: TRBJ2-7
V: TRBV13
length: 14
CDR3: CASSVWGLASEQYF

D: TRBD1
J: TRBJ2-5
V: TRBV5-1
length: 15
CDR3: CASSLTGGEQETQYF

D: TRBD1
J: TRBJ1-1
V: TRBV5-1
length: 15
CDR3: CASRPSTGGETEAFF

D: TRBD2
J: TRBJ2-1
V: TRBV4-1
length: 16
CDR3: CASSQEALAGRNEQFF

D: TRBD2
J: TRBJ2-1
V: TRBV28
length: 19
CDR3: CASSLRSFREGGSRNEQFF

D: NA
J: TRBJ1-1
V: TRBV7-3
length: 13
CDR3: CASSFRWDTEAFF

D: TRBD1
J: TRBJ2-7
V: TRBV30
length: 12
CDR3: CAWGTGIDEQYF

D: NA
J: TRBJ2-7
V: TRBV28
length: 13
CDR3: CASSYRPRYEQYF

D: NA
J: TRBJ1-1
V: TRBV11-3
length: 16
CDR3: CASSSPPGESNTEAFF

D: NA
J: TRBJ2-3
V: TRBV10-3
length: 14
CDR3: CAIREGGTGDTQYF

D: TRBD2
J: TRBJ2-3
V: TRBV10-3
length: 16
CDR3: CAISGPSGGITDTQYF

D: NA
J: TRBJ2-7
V: TRBV5-6
length: 15
CDR3: CASSLARGASYEQYF

D: TRBD1
J: TRBJ1-2
V: TRBV7-2
length: 15
CDR3: CASSFKAGGIDGYTF

D: NA
J: TRBJ2-1
V: TRBV6-1
length: 14
CDR3: CASSAGTSYNEQFF